The 5 T cell receptor beta chains below come from one sample, sequenced in a study of vaccination effects on CD4 cells after COVID-19. Only in-frame clones appear in the TCRdb table, and some are missing; sequencing was by immunoSEQ multiplex PCR. The top ten clones hold 2% to 3% of a sample with about 71,000 clones, under 80% of them seen once. Having been cultured for less than 12 days, the cells underwent CD4+ T cell isolation. Each participant was given two doses of one vaccine (BNT162b2 or mRNA-1273). Their recognized antigens are unknown. The specimen was CD4+ T cells from PBMCs cultured without peptide, collected after COVID-19 vaccination. Receptors were obtained from a human donor who received a COVID-19 vaccine.

The J gene is TRBJ2-2, the V gene TRBV6-6, with D perhaps TRBD1 (6 bases). Germline V gives CDR1 MNHNY, CDR2 SVGAGI (reference sequence). This CDR3 is built from 16 residues. The V gene lost 6 bases and the J gene lost 6 bases, with 20 bases spanning the gap. CDR3 nucleotides: TGTGCCAGCAGACCCTTCCGGCAGGGGTTCGCCGGGGAGCTGTTTTTT. This gives the protein CASRPFRQGFAGELFF.

This chain joins TRBV18 and TRBJ2-3; D is uncertain. CDR1 is KGHSH and CDR2 is LQKENI in the germline V gene. This CDR3 is built from 13 residues. Trimming removed 6 bases from V and 5 bases from J, with 12 bases in between. CDR3 loop: CASSPSQGDTQYF. In DNA, the CDR3 is TGTGCCAGCTCCCCCAGTCAAGGAGATACGCAGTATTTT.

The CDR3 nucleotides read TGTGCCAGCACCCGGGGCGGACGGTTCAGAGGTCAAGAGACCCAGTACTTC. Its protein is CASTRGGRFRGQETQYF. This chain connects TRBV28 to TRBJ2-5; the D call may be TRBD1 or TRBD2 (5 bases each). Germline assignment: CDR1 MDHEN and CDR2 SYDVKM. V lost 7 bases and J 2 bases, leaving 23 bases between the germline ends. There are 17 residues in the CDR3.

This clone came up once. The chain recombines TRBV5-1 with TRBJ1-1, with TRBD1 matching over 8 bases. The CDR3 sequence is 17 residues long. Germline V lookup: CDR1 SGHRS, CDR2 YFSETQ. Germline trimming cut 4 bases from V and 1 base from J; bases unmatched to any gene: 12. CDR3 in DNA: TGCGCCAGCAGCGCGACGGACAGGGCTAGGGCGAACACTGAAGCTTTCTTT. Translating gives CASSATDRARANTEAFF.

The J gene is TRBJ1-3, the V gene TRBV18; weak D call: TRBD1 (5 bases). The CDR3 totals 13 residues. V was shortened by 2 bases and J by 4 bases, with 6 bases between the two germline ends. The V gene's germline CDR1 is KGHSH and CDR2 LQKENI. CDR3 nucleotide sequence: TGTGCCAGCTCACCAGGGGCGGGAAACACCATATATTTT. It specifies CASSPGAGNTIYF.